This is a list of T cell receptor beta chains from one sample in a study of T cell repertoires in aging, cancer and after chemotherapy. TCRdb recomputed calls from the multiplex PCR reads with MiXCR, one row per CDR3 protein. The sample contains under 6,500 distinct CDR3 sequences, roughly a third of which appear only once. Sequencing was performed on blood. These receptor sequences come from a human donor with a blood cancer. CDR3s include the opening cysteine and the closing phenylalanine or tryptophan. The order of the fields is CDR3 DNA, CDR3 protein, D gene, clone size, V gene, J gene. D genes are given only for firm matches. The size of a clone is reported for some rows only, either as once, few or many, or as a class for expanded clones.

CDR3nt: TGTGCCAGCAGCATCGTCCGGGGACAGGTAGACTACGAGCAGTACTTC; CDR3aa: CASSIVRGQVDYEQYF; d_gene: TRBD1; abundance: few; v_gene: TRBV6-2/TRBV6-3; j_gene: TRBJ2-7
CDR3nt: TGTGCCAGCAGTTTTACGGCCTCAGGGTCCGGGGAGCTGTTTTTT; CDR3aa: CASSFTASGSGELFF; d_gene: NA; abundance: few; v_gene: TRBV27; j_gene: TRBJ2-2
CDR3nt: TGCAGCGTGGGGGGTGGCGTAGGGACAGTAAACTCAGTGCAGTACTTC; CDR3aa: CSVGGGVGTVNSVQYF; d_gene: NA; abundance: medium-sized; v_gene: TRBV29-1; j_gene: TRBJ2-7
CDR3nt: TGTGCCAGCAGCTTAGACCCCGGACAGAGCTCCTACAATGAGCAGTTCTTC; CDR3aa: CASSLDPGQSSYNEQFF; d_gene: NA; abundance: NA; v_gene: TRBV27; j_gene: TRBJ2-1
CDR3nt: TGTGCCAGCAGGAGGGACACAGATACGCAGTATTTT; CDR3aa: CASRRDTDTQYF; d_gene: NA; abundance: medium-sized; v_gene: TRBV6-1; j_gene: TRBJ2-3
CDR3nt: TGTGCCAGCAGGACAGGGTGGATGATGGATACGCAGTATTTT; CDR3aa: CASRTGWMMDTQYF; d_gene: TRBD1; abundance: medium-sized; v_gene: TRBV6-1; j_gene: TRBJ2-3
CDR3nt: TGTGCCAGCTCACTCCCGACAGGCCACTCTGGAAACACCATATATTTT; CDR3aa: CASSLPTGHSGNTIYF; d_gene: NA; abundance: few; v_gene: TRBV18; j_gene: TRBJ1-3
CDR3nt: TGTGCCAGTAGTGCCCCCCAGGGAGCTAACTATGGCTACACCTTC; CDR3aa: CASSAPQGANYGYTF; d_gene: NA; abundance: once; v_gene: TRBV19; j_gene: TRBJ1-2
CDR3nt: TGCGCCAGCAGCCAAGGGCCAGGGGTAGCGTCGGATCAGCCCCAGCATTTT; CDR3aa: CASSQGPGVASDQPQHF; d_gene: NA; abundance: NA; v_gene: TRBV4-1; j_gene: TRBJ1-5
CDR3nt: TGTGCCAGTAGTGTGGGGACCCCCCAGGAGCAGTACTTC; CDR3aa: CASSVGTPQEQYF; d_gene: NA; abundance: medium-sized; v_gene: TRBV19; j_gene: TRBJ2-7
CDR3nt: TGTGCCAGCAGCTGGGGGGGGAAGCGGGGGGGAAGCACAGATACGCAGTATTTT; CDR3aa: CASSWGGKRGGSTDTQYF; d_gene: TRBD2; abundance: NA; v_gene: TRBV5-4; j_gene: TRBJ2-3
CDR3nt: TGTGCCAGCAGTCTCGCTAGCGGGGGCTCCTACAATGAGCAGTTCTTC; CDR3aa: CASSLASGGSYNEQFF; d_gene: TRBD2; abundance: NA; v_gene: TRBV27; j_gene: TRBJ2-1
CDR3nt: TGTGCCAGTAGCCCCTTGGTAAGGGGAAGCAATCAGCCCCAGCATTTT; CDR3aa: CASSPLVRGSNQPQHF; d_gene: NA; abundance: NA; v_gene: TRBV19; j_gene: TRBJ1-5
CDR3nt: TGTGCCAGCAGGGGGACGGGGGGTAGTCTCTACGAGCAGTACTTC; CDR3aa: CASRGTGGSLYEQYF; d_gene: TRBD2; abundance: few; v_gene: TRBV12-3/TRBV12-4; j_gene: TRBJ2-7
CDR3nt: TGCAGCGCTAGAGGGGACAGGGGGTCGTATCAGCCCCAGCATTTT; CDR3aa: CSARGDRGSYQPQHF; d_gene: TRBD1; abundance: few; v_gene: TRBV20-1; j_gene: TRBJ1-5
CDR3nt: TGTGCCATCAGTGAGGTTGGGACTAGCGCCTTTCAAGAGACCCAGTACTTC; CDR3aa: CAISEVGTSAFQETQYF; d_gene: TRBD2; abundance: NA; v_gene: TRBV10-3; j_gene: TRBJ2-5
CDR3nt: TGTGCCAGTAGTATAAGAGGCGGGGGGGGAGACCTAGCCAAAAACATTCAGTACTTC; CDR3aa: CASSIRGGGGDLAKNIQYF; d_gene: TRBD2; abundance: NA; v_gene: TRBV19; j_gene: TRBJ2-4
CDR3nt: TGTGCCAGCAGTTATACAGGGTACAATTCACCCCTCCACTTT; CDR3aa: CASSYTGYNSPLHF; d_gene: NA; abundance: few; v_gene: TRBV12-3/TRBV12-4; j_gene: TRBJ1-6
CDR3nt: TGTGCCAGCAGCTCGGACAGCCTTAAAGCTTTCTTT; CDR3aa: CASSSDSLKAFF; d_gene: NA; abundance: once; v_gene: TRBV7-9; j_gene: TRBJ1-1
CDR3nt: TGTGCCAGCACCCAAGGGTTGGGCTATGGCTACACCTTC; CDR3aa: CASTQGLGYGYTF; d_gene: NA; abundance: medium-sized; v_gene: TRBV5-4; j_gene: TRBJ1-2
CDR3nt: TGCGCCAGCAGTGAGTTGGACAGGGGAAGCTATGGTGATGGCTACACCTTC; CDR3aa: CASSELDRGSYGDGYTF; d_gene: TRBD1; abundance: NA; v_gene: TRBV10-1; j_gene: TRBJ1-2
CDR3nt: TGCAGCGTGGGACAGGGGGCAACAGATACGCAGTATTTT; CDR3aa: CSVGQGATDTQYF; d_gene: TRBD1; abundance: once; v_gene: TRBV29-1; j_gene: TRBJ2-3
CDR3nt: TGCAGCGTGGGGACTAGCGGGGGCTCCTACAATGAGCAGTTCTTC; CDR3aa: CSVGTSGGSYNEQFF; d_gene: TRBD2; abundance: medium-sized; v_gene: TRBV29-1; j_gene: TRBJ2-1
CDR3nt: TGCGCCAGCAGTGAGTCCGGGGGGTCAGAGACCCAGTACTTC; CDR3aa: CASSESGGSETQYF; d_gene: TRBD2; abundance: NA; v_gene: TRBV10-1; j_gene: TRBJ2-5
CDR3nt: TGTGCCAGTAGTAGACAGAACGAGCAGTACTTC; CDR3aa: CASSRQNEQYF; d_gene: NA; abundance: NA; v_gene: TRBV19; j_gene: TRBJ2-7
CDR3nt: TGCAGCGTCCGACTAGCGGGGGGGCGGCAAGAGACCCAGTACTTC; CDR3aa: CSVRLAGGRQETQYF; d_gene: TRBD2; abundance: once; v_gene: TRBV29-1; j_gene: TRBJ2-5